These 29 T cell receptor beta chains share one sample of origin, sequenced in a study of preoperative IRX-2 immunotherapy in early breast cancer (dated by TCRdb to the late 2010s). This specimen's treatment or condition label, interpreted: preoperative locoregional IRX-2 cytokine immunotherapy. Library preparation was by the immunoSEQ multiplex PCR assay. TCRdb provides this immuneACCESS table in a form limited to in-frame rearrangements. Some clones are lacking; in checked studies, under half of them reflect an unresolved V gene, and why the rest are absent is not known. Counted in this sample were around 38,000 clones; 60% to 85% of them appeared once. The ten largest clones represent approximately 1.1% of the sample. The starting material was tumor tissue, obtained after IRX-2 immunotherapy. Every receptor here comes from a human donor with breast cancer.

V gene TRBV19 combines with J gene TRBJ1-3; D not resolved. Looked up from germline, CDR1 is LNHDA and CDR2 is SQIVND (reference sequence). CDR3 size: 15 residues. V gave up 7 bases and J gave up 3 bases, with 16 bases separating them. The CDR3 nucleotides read TGTGCCAGTACCGCAGCAGGAGGCTTTGGAAACACCATATATTTT. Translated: CASTAAGGFGNTIYF.

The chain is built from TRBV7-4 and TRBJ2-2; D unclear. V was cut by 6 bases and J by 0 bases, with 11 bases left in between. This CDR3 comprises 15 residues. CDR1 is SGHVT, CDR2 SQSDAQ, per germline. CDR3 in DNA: TGTGCCAGCAGGGTGGCCGGAACGAACACCGGGGAGCTGTTTTTT. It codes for CASRVAGTNTGELFF.

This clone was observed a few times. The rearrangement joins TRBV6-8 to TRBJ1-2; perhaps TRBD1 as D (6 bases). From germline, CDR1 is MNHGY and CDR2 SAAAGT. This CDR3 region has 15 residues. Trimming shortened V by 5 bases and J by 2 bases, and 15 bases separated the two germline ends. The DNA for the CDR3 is TGTGCCAGCAGTGATTTTTCTACAGGGAACTATGGCTACACCTTC. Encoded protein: CASSDFSTGNYGYTF.

CDR3 sequence (DNA): TGTGCCAGCGACTGGGGGGCTCATGGCTACACCTTC. Protein product: CASDWGAHGYTF. This rearrangement joins TRBV6-8 to TRBJ1-2, with a tentative D call TRBD1 (6 bases). Germline V gene data show CDR1 as MNHGY and CDR2 as SAAAGT. The CDR3 totals 12 residues. V was pared by 8 bases and J by 6 bases, with 13 bases between.

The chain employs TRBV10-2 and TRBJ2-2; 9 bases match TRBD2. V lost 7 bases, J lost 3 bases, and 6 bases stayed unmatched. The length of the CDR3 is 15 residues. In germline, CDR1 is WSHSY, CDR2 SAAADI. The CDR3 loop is CASKIAGADTGELFF. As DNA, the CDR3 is TGCGCCAGCAAGATAGCGGGGGCCGACACCGGGGAGCTGTTTTTT.

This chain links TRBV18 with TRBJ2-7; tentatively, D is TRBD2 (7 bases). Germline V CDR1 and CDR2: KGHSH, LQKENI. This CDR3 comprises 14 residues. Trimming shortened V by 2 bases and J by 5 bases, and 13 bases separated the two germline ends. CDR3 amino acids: CASSPATGGNEQYF. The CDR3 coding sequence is TGTGCCAGCTCACCAGCGACGGGGGGCAACGAGCAGTACTTC.

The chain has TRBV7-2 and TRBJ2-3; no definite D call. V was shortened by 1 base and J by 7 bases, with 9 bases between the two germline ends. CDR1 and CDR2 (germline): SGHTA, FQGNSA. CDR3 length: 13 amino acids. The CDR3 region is CASSLGGSNTQYF. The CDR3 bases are TGTGCCAGCAGCTTAGGAGGTTCGAATACGCAGTATTTT.

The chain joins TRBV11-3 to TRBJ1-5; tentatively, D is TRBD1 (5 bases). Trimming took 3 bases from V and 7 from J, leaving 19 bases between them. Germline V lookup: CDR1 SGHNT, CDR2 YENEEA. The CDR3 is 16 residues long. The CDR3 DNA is TGTGCCAGCAGCTTGGGGTGGACAACTCGGCGCCAGCCCCAGCATTTT. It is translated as CASSLGWTTRRQPQHF.

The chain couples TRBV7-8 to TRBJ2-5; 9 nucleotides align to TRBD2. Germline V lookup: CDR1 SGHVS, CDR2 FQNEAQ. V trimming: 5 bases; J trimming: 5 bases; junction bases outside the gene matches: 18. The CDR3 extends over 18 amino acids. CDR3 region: CASSPGRRGGRGGETQYF. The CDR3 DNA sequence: TGTGCCAGCAGCCCCGGACGGCGGGGGGGCCGTGGAGGGGAGACCCAGTACTTC.

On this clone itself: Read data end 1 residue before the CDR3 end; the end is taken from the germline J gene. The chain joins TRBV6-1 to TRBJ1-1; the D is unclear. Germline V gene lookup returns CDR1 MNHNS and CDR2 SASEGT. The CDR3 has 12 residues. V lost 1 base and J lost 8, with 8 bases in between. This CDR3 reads CASSEGRIEAFF. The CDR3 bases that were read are TGTGCCAGCAGTGAAGGGCGCATCGAAGCTTTC.

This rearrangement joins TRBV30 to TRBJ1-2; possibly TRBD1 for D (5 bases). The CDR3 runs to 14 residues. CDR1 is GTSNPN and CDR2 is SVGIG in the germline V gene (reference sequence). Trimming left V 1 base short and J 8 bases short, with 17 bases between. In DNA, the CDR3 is TGTGCCTGGAGTGCTACCGCAGGGCGCGGGGGCTACACCTTC. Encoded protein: CAWSATAGRGGYTF.

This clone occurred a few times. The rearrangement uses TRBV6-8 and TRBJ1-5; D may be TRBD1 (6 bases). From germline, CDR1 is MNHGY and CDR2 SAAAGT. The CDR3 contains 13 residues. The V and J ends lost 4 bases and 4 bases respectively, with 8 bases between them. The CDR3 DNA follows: TGTGCCAGCAGTTCGGGGGCGAATCAGCCCCAGCATTTT. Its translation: CASSSGANQPQHF.

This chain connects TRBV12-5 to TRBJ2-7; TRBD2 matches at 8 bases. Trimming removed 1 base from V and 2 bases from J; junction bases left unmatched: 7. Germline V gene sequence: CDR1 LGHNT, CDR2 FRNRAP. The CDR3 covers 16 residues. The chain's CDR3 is CASGLAAGAPTYEQYF. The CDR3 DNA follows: TGTGCTAGTGGTTTGGCAGCGGGAGCCCCTACCTACGAGCAGTACTTC.

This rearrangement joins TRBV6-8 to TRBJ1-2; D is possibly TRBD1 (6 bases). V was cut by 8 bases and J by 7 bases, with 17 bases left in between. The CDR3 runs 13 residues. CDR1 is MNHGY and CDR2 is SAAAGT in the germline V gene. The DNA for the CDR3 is TGTGCCAGCGTTAAGGGGGAAAAGGGTGGCTACACCTTC. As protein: CASVKGEKGGYTF.

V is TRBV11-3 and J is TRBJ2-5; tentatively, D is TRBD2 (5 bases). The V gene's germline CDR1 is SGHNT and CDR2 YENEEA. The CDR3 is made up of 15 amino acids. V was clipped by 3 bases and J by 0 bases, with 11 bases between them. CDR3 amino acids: CASSLVRTYQETQYF. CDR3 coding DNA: TGTGCCAGCAGCTTGGTTCGGACTTACCAAGAGACCCAGTACTTC.

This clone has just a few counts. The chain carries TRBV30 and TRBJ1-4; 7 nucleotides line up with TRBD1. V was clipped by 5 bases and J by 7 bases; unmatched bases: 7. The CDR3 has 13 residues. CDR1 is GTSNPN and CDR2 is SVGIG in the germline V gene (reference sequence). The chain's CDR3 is CAWGRGRPEKLFF. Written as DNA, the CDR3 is TGTGCCTGGGGTAGGGGGCGCCCTGAAAAACTGTTTTTT.

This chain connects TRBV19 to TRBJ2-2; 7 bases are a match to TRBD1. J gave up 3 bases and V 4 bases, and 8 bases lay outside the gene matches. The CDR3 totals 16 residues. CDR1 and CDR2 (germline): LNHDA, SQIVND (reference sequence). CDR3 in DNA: TGTGCCAGTAGTAGAGGAGTGGGACAGTACACCGGGGAGCTGTTTTTT. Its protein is CASSRGVGQYTGELFF.

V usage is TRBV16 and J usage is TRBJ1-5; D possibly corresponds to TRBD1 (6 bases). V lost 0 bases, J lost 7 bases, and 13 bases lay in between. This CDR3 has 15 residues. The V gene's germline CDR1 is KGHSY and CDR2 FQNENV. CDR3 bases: TGTGCCAGCAGCCAATCGGGGGGGCAGTTGCAGCCCCAGCATTTT. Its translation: CASSQSGGQLQPQHF.

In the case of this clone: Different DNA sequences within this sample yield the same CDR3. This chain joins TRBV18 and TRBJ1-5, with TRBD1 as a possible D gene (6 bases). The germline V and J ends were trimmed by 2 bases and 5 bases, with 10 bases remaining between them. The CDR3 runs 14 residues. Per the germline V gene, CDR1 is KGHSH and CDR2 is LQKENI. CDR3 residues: CASSPAGVDQPQHF. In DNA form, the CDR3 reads TGTGCCAGCTCACCAGCAGGGGTCGATCAGCCCCAGCATTTT.

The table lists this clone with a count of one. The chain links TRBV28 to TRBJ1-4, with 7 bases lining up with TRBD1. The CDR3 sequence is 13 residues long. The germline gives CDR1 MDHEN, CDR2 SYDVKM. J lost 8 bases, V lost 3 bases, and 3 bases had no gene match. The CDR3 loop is CASSLWTGEKLFF. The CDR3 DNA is TGTGCCAGCAGTTTGTGGACAGGCGAAAAACTGTTTTTT.

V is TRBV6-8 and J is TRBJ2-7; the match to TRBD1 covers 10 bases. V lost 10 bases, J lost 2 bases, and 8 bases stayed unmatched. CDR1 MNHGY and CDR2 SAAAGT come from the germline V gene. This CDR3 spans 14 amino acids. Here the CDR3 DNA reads TGTGCCATCGCACGGGACAGGGGCCCCTACGAGCAGTACTTC. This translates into CAIARDRGPYEQYF.

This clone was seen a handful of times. The chain's CDR3 is CASSGLRGETQYF. The CDR3 bases are TGTGCCAGCAGTGGACTTCGGGGCGAGACCCAGTACTTC. The chain carries TRBV6-8 and TRBJ2-5; either TRBD1 or TRBD2 may fit D (5 bases each). Trimming took 5 bases from V and 5 from J, leaving 12 bases between them. The CDR3 loop spans 13 amino acids. CDR1 and CDR2 (germline): MNHGY, SAAAGT.

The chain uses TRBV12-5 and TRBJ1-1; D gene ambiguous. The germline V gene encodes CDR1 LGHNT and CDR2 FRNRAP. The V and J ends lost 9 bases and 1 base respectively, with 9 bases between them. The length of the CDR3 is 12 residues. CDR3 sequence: CARQAENTEAFF. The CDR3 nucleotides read TGTGCTAGACAAGCCGAGAACACTGAAGCTTTCTTT.

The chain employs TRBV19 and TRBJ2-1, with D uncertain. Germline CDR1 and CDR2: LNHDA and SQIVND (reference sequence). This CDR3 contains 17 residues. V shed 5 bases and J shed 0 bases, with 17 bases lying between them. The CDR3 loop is CASSFSLSGGSYNEQFF. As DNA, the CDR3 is TGTGCCAGTAGTTTTTCCCTGAGTGGTGGCTCCTACAATGAGCAGTTCTTC.

CDR3 loop: CASSFFAGTTSGEGGYNEQFF. The CDR3 DNA follows: TGTGCCAGCAGTTTCTTCGCGGGGACAACTAGCGGAGAGGGGGGATACAATGAGCAGTTCTTC. The rearrangement joins TRBV28 to TRBJ2-1; 8 bases map to TRBD2. This CDR3 region has 21 residues. Germline-derived CDR1 and CDR2 are MDHEN and SYDVKM. J was trimmed by 4 bases and V by 3 bases; bases with no gene match: 23.

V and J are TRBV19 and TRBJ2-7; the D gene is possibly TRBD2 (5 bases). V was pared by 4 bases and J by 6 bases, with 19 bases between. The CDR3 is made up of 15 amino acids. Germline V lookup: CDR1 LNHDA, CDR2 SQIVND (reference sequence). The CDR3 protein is CASSTLGEPLREQYF. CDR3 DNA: TGTGCCAGTAGTACCCTTGGGGAGCCGCTTCGCGAGCAGTACTTC.

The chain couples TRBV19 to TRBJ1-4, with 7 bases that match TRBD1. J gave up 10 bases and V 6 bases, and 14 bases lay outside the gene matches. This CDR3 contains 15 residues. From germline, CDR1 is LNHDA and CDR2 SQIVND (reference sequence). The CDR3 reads CASRGDRATVGKLFF. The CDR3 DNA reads TGTGCCAGTAGGGGCGACAGGGCCACGGTAGGAAAACTGTTTTTT.

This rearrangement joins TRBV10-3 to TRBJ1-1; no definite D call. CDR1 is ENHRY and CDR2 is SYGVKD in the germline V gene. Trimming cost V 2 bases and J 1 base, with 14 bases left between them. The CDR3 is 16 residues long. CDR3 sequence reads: CAISEVEAAWNTEAFF. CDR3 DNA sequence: TGTGCCATCAGTGAGGTTGAGGCCGCCTGGAACACTGAAGCTTTCTTT.

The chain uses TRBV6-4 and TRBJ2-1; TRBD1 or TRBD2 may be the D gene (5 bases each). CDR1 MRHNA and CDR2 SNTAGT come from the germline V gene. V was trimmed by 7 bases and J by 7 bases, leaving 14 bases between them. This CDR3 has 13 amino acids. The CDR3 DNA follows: TGTGCCAGCAAGAGGGACGGCAGAAATGAGCAGTTCTTC. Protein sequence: CASKRDGRNEQFF.